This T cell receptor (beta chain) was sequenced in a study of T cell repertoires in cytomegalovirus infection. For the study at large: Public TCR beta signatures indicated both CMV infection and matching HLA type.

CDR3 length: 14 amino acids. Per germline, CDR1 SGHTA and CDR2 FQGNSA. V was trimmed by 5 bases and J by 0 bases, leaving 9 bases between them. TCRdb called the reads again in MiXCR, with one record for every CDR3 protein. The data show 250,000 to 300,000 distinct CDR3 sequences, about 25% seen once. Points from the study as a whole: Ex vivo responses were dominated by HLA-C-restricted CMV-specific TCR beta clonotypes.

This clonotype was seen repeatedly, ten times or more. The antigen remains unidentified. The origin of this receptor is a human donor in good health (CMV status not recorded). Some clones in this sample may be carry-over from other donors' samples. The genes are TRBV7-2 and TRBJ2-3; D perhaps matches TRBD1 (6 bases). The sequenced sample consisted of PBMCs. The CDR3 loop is CASSPDRSTDTQYF. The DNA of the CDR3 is TGTGCCAGCAGCCCGGACAGAAGCACAGATACGCAGTATTTT.